The present T cell receptor beta chain was sequenced within a study of tumor and adjacent non-tumor tissue in lung cancer. Overall study: Each sample yielded a few million productive TCRbeta reads on average.

A word on this clonotype: The antigen is unknown.

This sample's RNA came from whole unsorted tissue. The library came from three nested PCR rounds adapted from ARM-PCR protocols. TCRdb passed the multiplex PCR reads through MiXCR, listing each CDR3 protein once. Among 120,000 to 150,000 distinct CDR3 sequences listed, around 66% were seen once. Study conclusions and caveats: Normal lung showed higher cumulative top 100 clone frequency than tumor.

The germline V and J ends were trimmed by 5 bases and 0 bases, with 12 bases remaining between them. This CDR3 has 15 residues. CDR1 LNHDA and CDR2 SQIVND come from the germline V gene (reference sequence). The chain employs TRBV19 and TRBJ2-3; D uncertain. The clonotype originates from a man aged 55 to 69 with small cell lung cancer. The sequenced sample was lung tumor tissue. In DNA form, the CDR3 reads TGTGCCAGTAGTTCTGGAGCCGCTAGCACAGATACGCAGTATTTT. Amino acids: CASSSGAASTDTQYF.